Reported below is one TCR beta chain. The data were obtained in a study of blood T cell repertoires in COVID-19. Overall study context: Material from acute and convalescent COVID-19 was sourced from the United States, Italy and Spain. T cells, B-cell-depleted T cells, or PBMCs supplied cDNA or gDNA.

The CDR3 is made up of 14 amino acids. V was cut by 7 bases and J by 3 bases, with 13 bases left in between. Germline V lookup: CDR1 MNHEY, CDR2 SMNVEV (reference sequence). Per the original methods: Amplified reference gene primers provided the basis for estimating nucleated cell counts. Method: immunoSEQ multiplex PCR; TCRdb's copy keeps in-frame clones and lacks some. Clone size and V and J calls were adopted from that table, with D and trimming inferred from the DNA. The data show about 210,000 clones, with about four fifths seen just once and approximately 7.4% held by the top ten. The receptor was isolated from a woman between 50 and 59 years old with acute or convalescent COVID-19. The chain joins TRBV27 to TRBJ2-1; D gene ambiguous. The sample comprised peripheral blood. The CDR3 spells CASKPRDYYNEQFF. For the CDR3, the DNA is TGTGCCAGCAAACCCCGAGATTACTACAATGAGCAGTTCTTC.